The 10 T cell receptor beta chains presented below share a single source sample, sequenced in a study of tissue T cells after allogeneic stem cell transplantation. Time point denoted: mouse harvest day 14 after allogeneic transplant. Tail vein injection delivered 10^7 T-cell-depleted bone marrow cells and 10^6 splenic CD5+ T cells. Method: immunoSEQ multiplex PCR; TCRdb's copy keeps in-frame clones and lacks some. The sample has some 6,000 clones; 40% to 50% are singletons. The sequencing sample was made of gut tissue. Receptor source: a female BALB/c mouse given C57BL/6 T cells with graft-versus-host disease after an allogeneic hematopoietic cell transplant.

Regarding this clone: Gene names and germline refer to mouse. The CDR3 extends 1 residue past the end of the read, so its final part is completed from the germline J gene. The V and J genes are TRBV12-1 and TRBJ2-2, with D perhaps matching TRBD1 or TRBD2 (5 bases each). Trimming removed 0 bases at V and 0 bases at J, with 7 bases between. The germline gives CDR1 SGHSN, CDR2 HYEKVE. The length of the CDR3 is 15 residues. The DNA read from the CDR3 is TGTGCCAGCTCTCTCGGGGCGGCAAACACCGGGCAGCTCTAC. This encodes CASSLGAANTGQLY. The entire CDR3 sequence reads CASSLGAANTGQLYF.

In regard to this clone: Gene and germline names: mouse. The read finishes 1 residue shy of the CDR3 end, and the germline J gene is used to complete it. J is TRBJ2-1 and V is TRBV31; 7 positions agree with TRBD1. The CDR3 covers 13 residues. J was trimmed by 6 bases and V by 2 bases; bases with no gene match: 4. CDR1 is GKSSPN, CDR2 SITVG, per germline. CDR3 protein: CAWSTTGLAEQFF. The sequenced part of the CDR3 DNA is TGTGCCTGGAGTACGACAGGGCTTGCTGAGCAGTTC.

Worth noting for this clone: Mouse gene names apply. The read gets to within 1 residue of the CDR3 end, and the germline J gene fills in the rest. This chain links TRBV26 with TRBJ1-3, with D hard to call. The CDR3 consists of 15 residues. Trimming cost V 2 bases and J 0 bases, with 8 bases left between them. Germline-derived CDR1 and CDR2 are KGHPV and FQNQEV (reference sequence). CDR3 residues: CASSLVGNSGNTLYF. The CDR3 DNA, read in part, is TGTGCCAGCAGTCTGGTGGGTAATTCTGGAAATACGCTCTAT.

This clone came up a few times. Each gene name is a mouse one. The CDR3 end falls 1 residue outside the read, so it is completed with the germline J gene. The chain couples TRBV16 to TRBJ2-3, with no clear D. V was cut by 5 bases and J by 0 bases, with 3 bases left in between. This CDR3 is built from 12 residues. Germline loops: CDR1 SGHSA, CDR2 FRNQAP. CDR3 DNA, as far as it was read: TGTGCAAGCAGCCCTAGTGCAGAAACGCTGTAT. Translation: CASSPSAETLY. The entire CDR3 sequence reads CASSPSAETLYF.

As regards this clone: The gene names given are mouse names. The read terminates 1 residue before the CDR3 end, so the remaining end is supplied by the germline J gene. This chain connects TRBV26 to TRBJ2-4; 7 nucleotides line up with TRBD2. V lost 4 bases and J lost 3; bases outside the gene matches: 1. The CDR3 consists of 13 residues. Germline V gene lookup returns CDR1 KGHPV and CDR2 FQNQEV (reference sequence). The DNA read from the CDR3 is TGTGCCAGCAGTCCGGACTGGCAAAACACCTTGTAC. Its translation: CASSPDWQNTLY. The whole CDR3 region reads CASSPDWQNTLYF.

This clone was recorded a few times. Gene names refer to mouse genes. The read terminates 1 residue ahead of where the CDR3 ends, so the germline J gene completes it. The chain is built from TRBV26 and TRBJ1-4, with TRBD1 identical over 10 bases. The CDR3 loop spans 15 amino acids. Germline values: CDR1 KGHPV, CDR2 FQNQEV (reference sequence). Losses at the gene ends were 6 bases for V and 4 bases for J; bases not matched to a gene: 5. The part of the CDR3 DNA that was read is TGTGCCAGCAGCCCGACAGGGGGCGTCAACGAAAGATTATTT. Its protein product is CASSPTGGVNERLF. The complete CDR3 protein is CASSPTGGVNERLFF. The variable domain in full, completed from reference TRBV26 and TRBJ1-4, reads NSKVIQTPRYLVKGQGQKAKMRCIPEKGHPVVFWYQQNKNNEFKFLINFQNQEVLQQIDMTEKRFSAECPSNSPCSLEIQSSEAGDSALYLCASSPTGGVNERLFFGHGTKLSVL.

As concerns this clone: The listed genes are named as in mouse. The CDR3 is cut off 1 residue early in the read; its end comes from the germline J gene. The V gene is TRBV15, the J gene TRBJ2-7; 10 positions match TRBD2. Germline-derived CDR1 and CDR2 are SGHND and FRSKSL. The CDR3 loop spans 14 amino acids. The ends lost 5 bases at V and 4 bases at J; junction bases unmatched: 5. CDR3 loop: CASSRDWGVYEQYF. CDR3 DNA (partial): TGTGCCAGCAGTCGCGACTGGGGGGTTTATGAACAGTAC.

About this clone: Each gene name is a mouse one. Coverage ceases 1 residue before the CDR3 finishes, and the germline J gene fills in the end. The chain is built from TRBV12-1 and TRBJ2-3; TRBD2 matches 12 bases. The CDR3 is 17 amino acids. CDR1 and CDR2 from the germline V gene are SGHSN and HYEKVE. V dropped 0 bases and J dropped 3; count of bases not matched to a gene: 6. The covered CDR3 bases are TGTGCCAGCTCTCTCCACATCGGGACTGGGGGGGCAGAAACGCTGTAT. It translates to CASSLHIGTGGAETLY. The full CDR3 is CASSLHIGTGGAETLYF.

As for this clone: Mouse gene names and germline throughout. The sequenced fragment ends 1 residue before the CDR3 boundary, so the rest is inferred from the germline J gene. The chain uses TRBV16 and TRBJ2-5; 7 bases are a match to TRBD2. Germline assignment: CDR1 SGHSA and CDR2 FRNQAP. The V and J ends lost 3 bases and 2 bases, in that order; junction bases with no gene match: 5. CDR3 size: 15 residues. This chain's CDR3 is CASSFQLGFQDTQYF. The DNA read from the CDR3 is TGTGCAAGCAGCTTCCAACTGGGGTTCCAAGACACCCAGTAC.

Worth noting for this clone: Gene labels here are mouse ones. The DNA ends 1 residue before the CDR3 does, and the rest of the CDR3 is filled in from the germline J gene. The chain joins TRBV4 to TRBJ1-3; 8 bases match TRBD1. The V gene's germline CDR1 is LGHDT and CDR2 YNNKQL (reference sequence). With 8 bases clipped from V and 2 bases from J, the junction kept 5 bases outside the gene matches. This CDR3 has 14 residues. CDR3 region: CASSLQGAGNTLYF. The DNA read from the CDR3 is TGTGCCAGCTCTCTACAGGGGGCTGGAAATACGCTCTAT.